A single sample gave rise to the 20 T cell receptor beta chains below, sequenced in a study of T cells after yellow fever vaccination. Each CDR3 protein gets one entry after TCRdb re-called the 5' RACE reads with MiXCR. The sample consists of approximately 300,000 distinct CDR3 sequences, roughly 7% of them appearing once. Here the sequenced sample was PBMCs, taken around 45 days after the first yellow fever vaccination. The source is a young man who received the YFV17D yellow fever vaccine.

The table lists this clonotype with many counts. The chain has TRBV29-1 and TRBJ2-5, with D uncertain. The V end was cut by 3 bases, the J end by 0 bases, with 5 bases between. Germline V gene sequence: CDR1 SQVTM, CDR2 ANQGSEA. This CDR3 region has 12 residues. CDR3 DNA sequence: TGCAGCGTTGATACAAACCAAGAGACCCAGTACTTC. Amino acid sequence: CSVDTNQETQYF.

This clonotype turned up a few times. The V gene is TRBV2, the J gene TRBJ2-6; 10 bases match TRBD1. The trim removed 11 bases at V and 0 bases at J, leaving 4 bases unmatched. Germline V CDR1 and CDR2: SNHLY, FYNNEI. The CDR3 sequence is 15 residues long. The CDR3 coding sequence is TGTGCCGGACAGGGGGGCAACTCTGGGGCCAACGTCCTGACTTTC. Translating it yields CAGQGGNSGANVLTF.

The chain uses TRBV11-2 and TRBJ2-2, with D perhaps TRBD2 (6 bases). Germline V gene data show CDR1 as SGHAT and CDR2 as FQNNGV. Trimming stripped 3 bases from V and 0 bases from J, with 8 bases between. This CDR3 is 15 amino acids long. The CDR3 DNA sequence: TGTGCCAGCAGCTTGATAGCGGCGAACACCGGGGAGCTGTTTTTT. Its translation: CASSLIAANTGELFF.

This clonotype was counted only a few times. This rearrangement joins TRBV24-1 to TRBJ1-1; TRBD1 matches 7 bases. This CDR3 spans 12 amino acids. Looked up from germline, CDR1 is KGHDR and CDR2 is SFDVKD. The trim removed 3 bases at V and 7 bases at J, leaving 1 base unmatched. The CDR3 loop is CATSDRTGEAFF. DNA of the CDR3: TGTGCCACCAGTGATCGGACAGGTGAAGCTTTCTTT.

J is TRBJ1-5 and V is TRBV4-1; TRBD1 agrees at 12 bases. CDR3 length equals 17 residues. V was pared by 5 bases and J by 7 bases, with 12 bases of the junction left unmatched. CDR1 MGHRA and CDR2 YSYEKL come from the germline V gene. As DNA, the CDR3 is TGCGCCAGCAGCTCTGGGGGACAGGGGGCGTTCGGACAGCCCCAGCATTTT. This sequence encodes CASSSGGQGAFGQPQHF.

The CDR3 DNA follows: TGCAGCGTTGAAAAGACAGGGGACCTCTACGAGCAGTACTTC. Protein sequence: CSVEKTGDLYEQYF. The V gene is TRBV29-1, the J gene TRBJ2-7, with 8 bases that match TRBD1. This CDR3 spans 14 amino acids. J gave up 3 bases and V 2 bases, and 6 bases lay outside the gene matches. The germline gives CDR1 SQVTM, CDR2 ANQGSEA.

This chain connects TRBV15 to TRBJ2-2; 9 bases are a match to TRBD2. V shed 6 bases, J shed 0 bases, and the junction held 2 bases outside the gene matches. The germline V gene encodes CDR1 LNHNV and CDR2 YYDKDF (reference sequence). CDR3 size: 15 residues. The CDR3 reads CATRLAGANTGELFF. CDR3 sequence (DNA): TGTGCCACCAGGTTAGCGGGGGCGAACACCGGGGAGCTGTTTTTT.

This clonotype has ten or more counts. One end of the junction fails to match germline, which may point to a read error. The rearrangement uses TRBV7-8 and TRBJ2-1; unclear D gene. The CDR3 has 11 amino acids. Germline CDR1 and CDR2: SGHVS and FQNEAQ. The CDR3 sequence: CASSLVGEQFF. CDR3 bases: TGCGCCAGCAGCTTGGTGGGTGAGCAGTTCTTC.

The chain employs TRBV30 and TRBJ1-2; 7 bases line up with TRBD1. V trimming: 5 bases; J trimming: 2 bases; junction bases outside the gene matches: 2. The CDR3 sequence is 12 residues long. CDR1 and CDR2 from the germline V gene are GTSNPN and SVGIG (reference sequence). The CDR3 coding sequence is TGTGCCTGGGACAGGGCGAACTATGGCTACACCTTC. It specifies CAWDRANYGYTF.

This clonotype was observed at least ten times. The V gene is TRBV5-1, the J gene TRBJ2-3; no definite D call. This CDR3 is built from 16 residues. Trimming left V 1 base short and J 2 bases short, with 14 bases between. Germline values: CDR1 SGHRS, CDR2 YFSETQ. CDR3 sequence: CASSLMVGRTTDTQYF. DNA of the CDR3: TGCGCCAGCAGCTTGATGGTCGGGCGAACCACAGATACGCAGTATTTT. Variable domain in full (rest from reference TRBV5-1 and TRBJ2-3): KAGVTQTPRYLIKTRGQQVTLSCSPISGHRSVSWYQQTPGQGLQFLFEYFSETQRNKGNFPGRFSGRQFSNSRSEMNVSTLELGDSALYLCASSLMVGRTTDTQYFGPGTRLTVL.

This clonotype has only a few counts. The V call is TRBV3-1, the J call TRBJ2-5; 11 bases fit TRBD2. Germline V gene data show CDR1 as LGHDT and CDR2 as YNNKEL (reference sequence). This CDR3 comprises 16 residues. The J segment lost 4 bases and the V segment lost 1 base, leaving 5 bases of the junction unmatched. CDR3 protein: CASSQALAGERETQYF. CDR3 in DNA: TGTGCCAGCAGCCAAGCACTAGCGGGGGAAAGAGAGACCCAGTACTTC.

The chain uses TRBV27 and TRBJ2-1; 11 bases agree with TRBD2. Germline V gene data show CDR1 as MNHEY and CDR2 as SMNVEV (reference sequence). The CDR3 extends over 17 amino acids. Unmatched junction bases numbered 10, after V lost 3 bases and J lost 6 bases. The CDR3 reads CASSFLASGGRVNEQFF. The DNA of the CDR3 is TGTGCCAGCAGTTTTTTGGCTAGCGGGGGGAGAGTCAATGAGCAGTTCTTC.

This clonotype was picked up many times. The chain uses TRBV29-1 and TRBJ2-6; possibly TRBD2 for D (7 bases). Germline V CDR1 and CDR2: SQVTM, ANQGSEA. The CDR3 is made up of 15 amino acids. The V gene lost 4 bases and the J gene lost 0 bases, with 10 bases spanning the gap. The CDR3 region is CSVGGGTSGANVLTF. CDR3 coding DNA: TGCAGCGTTGGCGGGGGCACCTCTGGGGCCAACGTCCTGACTTTC.

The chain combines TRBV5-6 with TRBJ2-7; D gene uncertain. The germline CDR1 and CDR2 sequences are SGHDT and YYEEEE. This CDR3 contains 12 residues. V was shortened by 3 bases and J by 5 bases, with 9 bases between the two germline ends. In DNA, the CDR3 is TGTGCCAGCAGCTCCCACCGTGACGAGCAGTACTTC. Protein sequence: CASSSHRDEQYF.

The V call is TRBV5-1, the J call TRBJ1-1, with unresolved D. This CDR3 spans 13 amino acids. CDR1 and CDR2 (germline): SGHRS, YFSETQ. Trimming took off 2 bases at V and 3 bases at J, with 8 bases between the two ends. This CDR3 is CASSFHGDTEAFF. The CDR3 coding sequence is TGCGCCAGCAGCTTTCACGGGGACACTGAAGCTTTCTTT.

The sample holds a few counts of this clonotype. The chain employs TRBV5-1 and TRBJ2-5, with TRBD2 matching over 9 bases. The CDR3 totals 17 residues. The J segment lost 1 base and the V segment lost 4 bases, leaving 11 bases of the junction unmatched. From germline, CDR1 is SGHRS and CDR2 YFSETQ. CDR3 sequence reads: CASSPDRGLASQETQYF. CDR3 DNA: TGCGCCAGCAGCCCCGATAGAGGACTAGCGTCCCAAGAGACCCAGTACTTC.

CDR3 loop: CASSSWGQETQYF. The DNA of the CDR3 is TGTGCCAGCAGTTCCTGGGGCCAAGAGACCCAGTACTTC. This chain joins TRBV6-6 and TRBJ2-5; D is unclear. The V gene's germline CDR1 is MNHNY and CDR2 SVGAGI (reference sequence). The CDR3 runs to 13 residues. V shed 4 bases and J shed 1 base, with 7 bases lying between them.

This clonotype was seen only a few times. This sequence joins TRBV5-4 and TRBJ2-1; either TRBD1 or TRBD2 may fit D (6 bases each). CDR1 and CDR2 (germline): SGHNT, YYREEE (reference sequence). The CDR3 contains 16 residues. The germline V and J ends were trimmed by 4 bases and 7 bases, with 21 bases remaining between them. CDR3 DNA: TGTGCCAGCAGCCGTCTAACGGGGGCGCATACTAATGAGCAGTTCTTC. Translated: CASSRLTGAHTNEQFF.

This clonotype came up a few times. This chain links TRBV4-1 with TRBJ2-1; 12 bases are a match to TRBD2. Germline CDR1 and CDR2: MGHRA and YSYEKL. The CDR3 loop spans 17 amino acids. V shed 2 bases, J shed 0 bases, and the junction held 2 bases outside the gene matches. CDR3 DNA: TGCGCCAGCAGCCAACTAGCGGGGGGGAGCTCCTACAATGAGCAGTTCTTC. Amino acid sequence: CASSQLAGGSSYNEQFF.

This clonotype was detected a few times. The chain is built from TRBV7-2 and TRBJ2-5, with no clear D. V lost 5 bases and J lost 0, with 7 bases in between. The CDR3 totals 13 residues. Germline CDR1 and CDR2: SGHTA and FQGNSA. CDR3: CASSTQYQETQYF. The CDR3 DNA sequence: TGTGCCAGCAGCACCCAGTACCAAGAGACCCAGTACTTC.